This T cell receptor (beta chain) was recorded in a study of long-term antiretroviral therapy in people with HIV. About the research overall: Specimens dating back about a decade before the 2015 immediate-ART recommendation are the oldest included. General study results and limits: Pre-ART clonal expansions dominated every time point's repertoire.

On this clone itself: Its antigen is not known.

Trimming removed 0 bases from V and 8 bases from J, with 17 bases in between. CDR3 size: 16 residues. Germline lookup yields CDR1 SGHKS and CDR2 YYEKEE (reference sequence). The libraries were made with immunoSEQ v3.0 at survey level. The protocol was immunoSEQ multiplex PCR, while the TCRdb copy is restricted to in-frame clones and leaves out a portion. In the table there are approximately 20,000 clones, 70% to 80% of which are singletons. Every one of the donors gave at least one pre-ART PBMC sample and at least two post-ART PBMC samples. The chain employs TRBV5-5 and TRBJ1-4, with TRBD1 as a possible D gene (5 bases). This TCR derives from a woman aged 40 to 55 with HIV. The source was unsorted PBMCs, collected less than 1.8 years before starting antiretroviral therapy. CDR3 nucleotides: TGTGCCAGCAGCTTGGAGAATCCCAGGGTGGGAGAAAAACTGTTTTTT. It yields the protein CASSLENPRVGEKLFF.